Presented here are 26 T cell receptor beta chains from one specimen sequenced in a study of glioma-infiltrating T cells (dated by TCRdb to the mid-2010s). Sequencing used an Illumina MiSeq. TCR alpha and beta CDR3 regions were amplified with the iRepertoire nested amplicon-rescue multiplex PCR (arm-PCR) platform from RNA. TCRdb reanalyzed the raw reads on its own, using fastp at Q25 for trimming and MiXCR for clone calling, and kept in-frame beta chains. Rows with one shared CDR3 protein collapse into an entry with the most common genes and DNA. Recorded for this sample are 90,000 to 110,000 distinct CDR3 sequences; about 25% of them occurred a single time. 35% of the sample is taken by the ten largest. Sequencing used glioma tissue, nonneoplastic brain tissue, or PBMCs (not recorded which). These receptor sequences come from a human donor with low-grade glioma or glioblastoma, undergoing nonglioma brain surgery, or in good health (not recorded which).

This clonotype was seen at least ten times. V and J are TRBV12-3 or TRBV12-4 and TRBJ2-1; 9 bases align to TRBD1. CDR3 length: 16 amino acids. The ends lost 5 bases at V and 9 bases at J; junction bases unmatched: 14. The CDR3 coding sequence is TGTGCCAGCAGTCGGACCGTGGGACAGGGTCTCTTTGAGCAGTTCTTC. The encoded protein is CASSRTVGQGLFEQFF.

This clonotype was seen at least ten times. The J gene is TRBJ1-1, the V gene TRBV7-3; D unclear. V shed 2 bases and J shed 7 bases, with 11 bases lying between them. Germline V CDR1 and CDR2: SGHTA, FQGTGA. The CDR3 extends over 13 amino acids. CDR3 amino acids: CASSLAPQDEAFF. Written as DNA, the CDR3 is TGTGCCAGCAGCTTAGCCCCACAAGATGAAGCTTTCTTT.

This clonotype has ten or more counts. This chain uses TRBV7-7 with TRBJ2-7; D remains ambiguous. The CDR3 contains 14 residues. V shed 1 base and J shed 3 bases, with 10 bases lying between them. CDR1 is SSHAT, CDR2 FNYEAQ, per germline (reference sequence). The CDR3 loop reads CASSLVRGGYEQYF. Here the CDR3 DNA reads TGTGCCAGCAGCTTAGTTCGTGGCGGCTACGAGCAGTACTTC.

This clonotype has at least ten counts. The CDR3 DNA is TGCGCCAGCAGCTTTGGACAGGGGACTCAGCCCCAGCATTTT. Translating it yields CASSFGQGTQPQHF. The chain recombines TRBV5-1 with TRBJ1-5; 9 nucleotides agree with TRBD1. The germline V gene has CDR1 SGHRS and CDR2 YFSETQ. This CDR3 is built from 14 residues. Unmatched junction bases numbered 3, after V lost 2 bases and J lost 6 bases.

This clonotype was found many times. The V call is TRBV2, the J call TRBJ2-1; 7 nucleotides agree with TRBD2. Unmatched junction bases numbered 7, after V lost 2 bases and J lost 0 bases. Germline CDR1 and CDR2: SNHLY and FYNNEI. The CDR3 is made up of 17 amino acids. The CDR3 nucleotides read TGTGCCAGCAGTGAATTGGGTTCTAGCGGCTCCTACAATGAGCAGTTCTTC. Residues: CASSELGSSGSYNEQFF.

In regard to this clonotype: The junction departs from germline at one end; a sequencing error may be responsible. The CDR3 protein is CASTKGQPNTEASF. The CDR3 DNA follows: TGTGCCAGCACTAAGGGACAGCCGAACACTGAAGCTTCCTTT. J is TRBJ1-1 and V is TRBV12-3 or TRBV12-4; 7 bases are shared with TRBD1. The length of the CDR3 is 14 residues.

The rearrangement uses TRBV6-1 and TRBJ2-1, with D perhaps given as TRBD1 or TRBD2 (5 bases each). Trimming took off 7 bases at V and 4 bases at J, with 14 bases between the two ends. This CDR3 is built from 14 residues. Germline CDR1 is MNHNS and CDR2 is SASEGT. In DNA form, the CDR3 reads TGTGCCAGCATAGGGACGGTTCCTTACAATGAGCAGTTCTTC. Translated, it gives CASIGTVPYNEQFF.

This clonotype appeared a few times. The CDR3: CASSQDRTGLQPQHF. The CDR3 coding sequence is TGTGCCAGCAGCCAAGATAGGACGGGTCTTCAGCCCCAGCATTTT. This sequence joins TRBV4-2 and TRBJ1-5; D remains unclear. CDR1 is LGHNA, CDR2 YNFKEQ, per germline. This CDR3 has 15 amino acids. V was clipped by 0 bases and J by 6 bases, with 12 bases between them.

This clonotype has a count of ten or more. The CDR3 coding sequence is TGCGCCAGCAACGACAGGGGGCTCCCCTACAATGAGCAGTTCTTC. Protein: CASNDRGLPYNEQFF. The chain has TRBV5-1 and TRBJ2-1; TRBD1 agrees at 10 bases. After removal of 6 bases from V and 2 bases from J, the junction contained 5 bases not matched to a gene. The CDR3 contains 15 residues. Germline V lookup: CDR1 SGHRS, CDR2 YFSETQ.

A single count supports this clonotype. A single base separates this from a much larger clone, so it may be a read error. The genes are TRBV9 and TRBJ1-2; tentative D call: TRBD1 (5 bases). The CDR3 has 15 amino acids. CDR1 is SGDLS, CDR2 YYNGEE, per germline. CDR3 sequence reads: CASSGPGAEYYGYNF. DNA for the CDR3: TGTGCCAGCAGCGGGCCCGGGGCGGAGTACTATGGCTACAACTTC.

Points on this clonotype: A much larger clone differs from this one at a single base, so this may be a read error. The chain combines TRBV27 with TRBJ2-3; the D gene is possibly TRBD1 (5 bases). CDR1 is MNHEY, CDR2 SMNVEV, per germline (reference sequence). The CDR3 spans 14 residues. Trimming pared 6 bases from V and 1 base from J, leaving 11 bases between. This CDR3 reads CASRRGIRTDTQYF. CDR3 coding DNA: TGTGCCAGCAGAAGGGGAATCCGCACAGATACGCAGTATTTT.

About this clonotype: This may be a read error, as it is one base from a much larger clone. J is TRBJ1-4 and V is TRBV2; D perhaps matches TRBD1 (5 bases). The germline V gene encodes CDR1 SNHLY and CDR2 FYNNEI. The CDR3 sequence is 14 residues long. The CDR3 DNA sequence: TGTGCCAGCAGTGATCGGCAGGGTAATGAAAAACTGTATTTT. Translation: CASSDRQGNEKLYF.

In its sample, this clonotype was seen many times. The chain recombines TRBV11-2 with TRBJ1-4; TRBD1 matches at 9 bases. Germline V CDR1 and CDR2: SGHAT, FQNNGV. The CDR3 spans 15 residues. J gave up 7 bases and V 3 bases, and 6 bases lay outside the gene matches. The CDR3 DNA is TGTGCCAGCAGCTTCCACAGGGGGCGAGGTGAAAAACTGTTTTTT. Its translation is CASSFHRGRGEKLFF.

Many counts were recorded for this clonotype. The chain joins TRBV7-8 to TRBJ2-7; a possible D gene is TRBD1 (8 bases). Trimming removed 5 bases from V and 3 bases from J, with 26 bases in between. Per the germline V gene, CDR1 is SGHVS and CDR2 is FQNEAQ. This CDR3 is 18 amino acids long. Here the CDR3 reads CASSAGGGGPSGLYEQYF. The CDR3, as DNA: TGTGCCAGCAGCGCAGGGGGCGGTGGACCTAGCGGCCTCTACGAGCAGTACTTC. The full variable domain, completed using reference TRBV7-8 and TRBJ2-7, is GAGVSQSPRYKVAKRGQDVALRCDPISGHVSLFWYQQALGQGPEFLTYFQNEAQLDKSGLPSDRFFAERPEGSVSTLKIQRTQQEDSAVYLCASSAGGGGPSGLYEQYFGPGTRLTVT.

V usage is TRBV6-1 and J usage is TRBJ2-7, with 8 bases fitting TRBD2. From germline, CDR1 is MNHNS and CDR2 SASEGT. CDR3 length: 14 amino acids. After removal of 6 bases from V and 2 bases from J, the junction contained 6 bases not matched to a gene. CDR3 DNA sequence: TGTGCCAGCAGACCTTTAGCGGGACCCTACGAGCAGTACTTC. Translated: CASRPLAGPYEQYF.

V usage is TRBV5-4 and J usage is TRBJ2-3, with TRBD2 as a possible D gene (6 bases). Trimming stripped 0 bases from V and 7 bases from J, with 15 bases between. The germline V gene encodes CDR1 SGHNT and CDR2 YYREEE (reference sequence). The CDR3 totals 15 residues. Here the CDR3 reads CASSLGRRGWNTQYF. The DNA of the CDR3 is TGTGCCAGCAGCTTGGGGCGGAGGGGTTGGAATACGCAGTATTTT.

There are many counts of this clonotype. CDR3 nucleotides: TGCGCCAGCAGCCCCGGTGTCAGGGCGTTTGAAAAACTGTTTTTT. Its protein is CASSPGVRAFEKLFF. The V call is TRBV4-3, the J call TRBJ1-4; TRBD1 might be the D (5 bases). Trimming stripped 4 bases from V and 7 bases from J, with 16 bases between. The germline CDR1 and CDR2 sequences are LGHNA and YSLEER. The CDR3 is made up of 15 amino acids.

The V call is TRBV4-3, the J call TRBJ2-7, with D uncertain. The CDR3 has 14 residues. Between the trimmed V and J ends, which lost 3 bases and 3 bases, there was a span of 12 bases. CDR1 and CDR2 (germline): LGHNA, YSLEER. The CDR3 nucleotides read TGCGCCAGCAGCCAGCGTACTTTTGGCTACGAGCAGTACTTC. This codes for CASSQRTFGYEQYF.

V gene TRBV3-1 combines with J gene TRBJ2-1, with D possibly TRBD2 on 5 matching bases. Trimming took 4 bases from V and 1 from J, leaving 5 bases between them. The CDR3 contains 13 residues. Germline loops: CDR1 LGHDT, CDR2 YNNKEL (reference sequence). The CDR3 protein is CASSRGSYNEQFF. CDR3 nucleotides: TGTGCCAGCAGCCGCGGGTCCTACAATGAGCAGTTCTTC.

This clonotype was found a few times. The chain recombines TRBV9 with TRBJ2-3; 11 nucleotides agree with TRBD2. From germline, CDR1 is SGDLS and CDR2 YYNGEE. V gave up 2 bases and J gave up 1 base; unmatched junction bases: 3. The CDR3 totals 16 residues. The CDR3 region has the DNA TGTGCCAGCAGCGTTACTAGCGGGAGAGGCACAGATACGCAGTATTTT. Its translation is CASSVTSGRGTDTQYF.

This clonotype occurred a few times. The J gene is TRBJ2-2, the V gene TRBV12-3 or TRBV12-4; weak D call: TRBD1 (5 bases). The CDR3 runs 15 residues. V lost 5 bases, J lost 4 bases, and 14 bases lay in between. The DNA of the CDR3 is TGTGCCAGCAGTGCACCCCTGGGGCGCACCGGGGAGCTGTTTTTT. It specifies CASSAPLGRTGELFF.

This clonotype was counted at least ten times. This chain uses TRBV6-6 with TRBJ1-2; 10 bases are a match to TRBD1. Germline V gene data show CDR1 as MNHNY and CDR2 as SVGAGI (reference sequence). The junction had 7 bases not matched to a gene; V was cut back by 1 base and J by 2 bases. The CDR3 extends over 17 amino acids. The chain's CDR3 is CASSYYNLGQGNYGYTF. The CDR3 DNA reads TGTGCCAGCAGTTACTACAACCTGGGACAGGGGAACTATGGCTACACCTTC.

With regard to this clonotype: A junction boundary mismatches the germline segment, possibly from a read error. The genes are TRBV7-6 and TRBJ1-1; unclear D gene. Germline values: CDR1 SGHVS, CDR2 FNYEAQ. The CDR3 consists of 15 residues. CDR3 sequence (DNA): TGTGCCAGGAGCAGAGAAAGCCCCAGGTACACTGAAGCTTTCTTC. This translates into CARSRESPRYTEAFF. Looking up the rest from reference TRBV7-6 and TRBJ1-1 gives the full variable domain: GAGVSQSPRYKVTKRGQDVALRCDPISGHVSLYWYRQALGQGPEFLTYFNYEAQQDKSGLPNDRFSAERPEGSISTLTIQRTEQRDSAMYRCARSRESPRYTEAFFGQGTRLTVV.

This clonotype was seen many times. The rearrangement uses TRBV19 and TRBJ2-2; D is uncertain. Deletions cut 5 bases from V and 4 bases from J, with 11 bases between. This CDR3 has 14 amino acids. Per germline, CDR1 LNHDA and CDR2 SQIVND (reference sequence). The chain's CDR3 is CASSLTASTGELFF. The CDR3 coding sequence is TGTGCCAGTAGTCTTACAGCATCCACCGGGGAGCTGTTTTTT. The variable domain in full, completed from reference TRBV19 and TRBJ2-2, reads DGGITQSPKYLFRKEGQNVTLSCEQNLNHDAMYWYRQDPGQGLRLIYYSQIVNDFQKGDIAEGYSVSREKKESFPLTVTSAQKNPTAFYLCASSLTASTGELFFGEGSRLTVL.

The table lists this clonotype with many counts. The chain couples TRBV4-3 to TRBJ2-7; the match to TRBD2 covers 7 bases. This CDR3 contains 14 residues. Germline V lookup: CDR1 LGHNA, CDR2 YSLEER. The V gene end was trimmed by 4 bases and the J gene end by 2 bases; junction bases not matched to a gene: 5. The CDR3 nucleotides are TGCGCCAGCAGCCTAGGGGAGGGAACCTACGAGCAGTACTTC. Amino acids: CASSLGEGTYEQYF.

The count of this clonotype is one. No conserved phenylalanine or tryptophan is present at the end of the CDR3, so a read error is the likely explanation. V and J are TRBV6-2 or TRBV6-3 and TRBJ2-2; D gene ambiguous. The length of the CDR3 is 12 residues. Germline V gene lookup returns CDR1 MNHEY and CDR2 SVGEGT. Trimming shortened V by 6 bases and J by 4 bases, and 6 bases separated the two germline ends. Here the CDR3 DNA reads TGTGCCAGCAGCCTTATCACCGGGGAGCTGTTTCGT. It yields the protein CASSLITGELFR.